These 30 T cell receptor beta chains share one sample of origin, sequenced in a study of blood T cell repertoires in COVID-19. TCRdb keeps only in-frame clones here, not all; method: immunoSEQ multiplex PCR. This table has some 100,000 clones, approximately 86% appearing once. The specimen was peripheral blood. These receptors were taken from a human donor in a cohort sampled during active COVID-19.

In its sample, this clone was seen a few times. The genes are TRBV10-1 and TRBJ1-1; TRBD1 aligns across 9 bases. The V gene end was trimmed by 0 bases and the J gene end by 1 base; junction bases not matched to a gene: 6. The germline V gene encodes CDR1 WNHNN and CDR2 SYGVQD (reference sequence). This CDR3 spans 17 amino acids. The CDR3 coding sequence is TGCGCCAGCAGTGAGTCGGGGGGACAGGGTCGGAACACTGAAGCTTTCTTT. As protein: CASSESGGQGRNTEAFF.

This clone appeared a single time. The V gene is TRBV5-1, the J gene TRBJ1-4, with TRBD1 matching over 7 bases. The germline gives CDR1 SGHRS, CDR2 YFSETQ. Trimming at V came to 4 bases and at J to 2 bases, leaving 8 bases not matched to a gene. The CDR3 is 16 residues long. CDR3 protein: CASSRDRVATNEKLFF. CDR3 DNA sequence: TGCGCCAGCAGCCGTGACAGGGTGGCGACTAATGAAAAACTGTTTTTT.

This chain joins TRBV3-1 (or the pseudogene TRBV3-2) and TRBJ1-1, with D tentatively TRBD1 (5 bases). The germline V and J ends were trimmed by 6 bases and 0 bases, with 8 bases remaining between them. Germline loops: CDR1 LGHDT, CDR2 YNNKEL (reference sequence). The CDR3 has 13 amino acids. The CDR3 DNA reads as TGTGCCAGCAGACGGGGGGTGAACACTGAAGCTTTCTTT. It is translated as CASRRGVNTEAFF.

The V and J genes are TRBV19 and TRBJ1-4, with 8 bases fitting TRBD1. Germline V CDR1 and CDR2: LNHDA, SQIVND (reference sequence). The V segment lost 9 bases and the J segment 3 bases; nucleotides outside the gene matches: 3. This CDR3 contains 13 residues. CDR3 residues: CASGDRSNEKLFF. DNA of the CDR3: TGTGCCAGCGGGGACAGGTCTAATGAAAAACTGTTTTTT. The whole variable domain, filled in from reference TRBV19 and TRBJ1-4, reads DGGITQSPKYLFRKEGQNVTLSCEQNLNHDAMYWYRQDPGQGLRLIYYSQIVNDFQKGDIAEGYSVSREKKESFPLTVTSAQKNPTAFYLCASGDRSNEKLFFGSGTQLSVL.

This clone appeared a few times. The CDR3 sequence: CASSRELQGAPYEQYF. CDR3 sequence (DNA): TGCGCCAGCAGCCGCGAATTACAGGGGGCCCCCTACGAGCAGTACTTC. The V call is TRBV5-1, the J call TRBJ2-7; TRBD1 agrees at 9 bases. V gave up 4 bases and J gave up 2 bases; unmatched junction bases: 10. This CDR3 region has 16 residues. Germline lookup yields CDR1 SGHRS and CDR2 YFSETQ.

This chain joins TRBV12-5 and TRBJ2-7; D may be TRBD2 (5 bases). CDR3 size: 16 residues. The V gene lost 2 bases and the J gene lost 0 bases, with 14 bases spanning the gap. CDR1 is LGHNT, CDR2 FRNRAP, per germline. This chain's CDR3 is CASGLSNSGSSYEQYF. CDR3 nucleotides: TGTGCTAGTGGTTTGAGCAACAGCGGAAGCTCCTACGAGCAGTACTTC.

The J gene is TRBJ2-3, the V gene TRBV19; 7 bases map to TRBD2. Per germline, CDR1 LNHDA and CDR2 SQIVND (reference sequence). CDR3 size: 16 residues. After removal of 2 bases from V and 1 base from J, the junction contained 6 bases not matched to a gene. The CDR3 bases are TGTGCCAGTAGTATATATATAGCGGGCGGCACAGATACGCAGTATTTT. As protein: CASSIYIAGGTDTQYF.

This clone was detected only a few times. This chain joins TRBV7-2 and TRBJ2-5; no clear D. Germline CDR1 SGHTA, CDR2 FQGNSA. Trimming shortened V by 0 bases and J by 6 bases, and 5 bases separated the two germline ends. This CDR3 region has 12 residues. CDR3 sequence: CASSLAAQTQYF. For the CDR3, the DNA is TGTGCCAGCAGCTTAGCGGCACAGACCCAGTACTTC.

The chain carries TRBV7-7 and TRBJ2-5; D is uncertain. Per the germline V gene, CDR1 is SSHAT and CDR2 is FNYEAQ (reference sequence). The CDR3 totals 15 residues. Trimming removed 5 bases at V and 5 bases at J, with 18 bases between. The CDR3 nucleotides read TGTGCCAGCAGCGCCCTCACAAAAAAATCGGAGACCCAGTACTTC. As protein: CASSALTKKSETQYF.

This clone appeared a few times. The same CDR3 also results from other DNA sequences found in this sample. The V gene is TRBV29-1, the J gene TRBJ1-4, with 7 bases matching TRBD1. This CDR3 has 13 residues. Per the germline V gene, CDR1 is SQVTM and CDR2 is ANQGSEA. After removal of 6 bases from V and 8 bases from J, the junction contained 9 bases not matched to a gene. This chain's CDR3 is CSVRAGGGEKLFF. CDR3 in DNA: TGCAGCGTCAGAGCAGGGGGTGGAGAAAAACTGTTTTTT.

This clone was found once. The chain combines TRBV9 with TRBJ2-1; D is unresolved. The CDR3 totals 15 residues. Germline lookup yields CDR1 SGDLS and CDR2 YYNGEE. Trimming cost V 4 bases and J 8 bases, with 19 bases left between them. CDR3 protein: CASSPRRSGGDEQFF. The CDR3 nucleotides are TGTGCCAGCAGCCCACGCCGGTCGGGTGGCGATGAGCAGTTCTTC.

The V gene is TRBV6-6, the J gene TRBJ1-4, with 9 bases fitting TRBD1. The CDR3 has 16 residues. Germline trimming cut 0 bases from V and 8 bases from J; bases unmatched to any gene: 7. CDR1 is MNHNY and CDR2 is SVGAGI in the germline V gene (reference sequence). For the CDR3, the DNA is TGTGCCAGCAGTTACTCGACCTCGGGACAGGGCGAAAAACTGTTTTTT. Protein: CASSYSTSGQGEKLFF.

The gene calls are TRBV6-5 and TRBJ1-2; D is ambiguous. Germline assignment: CDR1 MNHEY and CDR2 SVGAGI. V lost 5 bases to trimming and J lost 8 bases, with 15 bases between them. This CDR3 spans 13 amino acids. The CDR3 spells CASSPSGWYGYTF. The DNA for the CDR3 is TGTGCCAGCAGTCCTTCCGGGTGGTACGGCTACACCTTC.

This clone was detected only once. V and J are TRBV29-1 and TRBJ1-2, with no clear D. The CDR3 totals 11 residues. Germline V gene data show CDR1 as SQVTM and CDR2 as ANQGSEA. V was cut by 7 bases and J by 11 bases, with 17 bases left in between. The CDR3 sequence: CSEVRALGYTF. The DNA for the CDR3 is TGCAGCGAAGTGAGGGCCCTAGGATACACCTTC.

This clone was seen only once. Given the absence of the conserved phenylalanine or tryptophan at the CDR3 end, a read error is likely. It is unclear where the CDR3 begins or ends on the DNA, so no DNA is shown, and the CDR3 is as TCRdb lists it. The chain links TRBV5-8 to TRBJ1-1; the DNA was not used to check the table's D call, TRBD1. The CDR3 length equals 11 residues, ends included. Germline V gene data show CDR1 as SGHTS and CDR2 as YDEGEE. CDR3: CASSIQASQLY.

This clone was found once. This chain uses TRBV10-3 with TRBJ2-3, with 11 bases lining up with TRBD2. This CDR3 has 15 residues. Trimming took 0 bases from V and 5 from J; bases not matched to a gene: 1. In germline, CDR1 is ENHRY, CDR2 SYGVKD. The CDR3 region has the DNA TGTGCCATCAGTGAGTCGCTAGCGGGAGGAGATACGCAGTATTTT. Encoded protein: CAISESLAGGDTQYF.

The CDR3 reads CASSEGGSQGIYGYTF. CDR3 nucleotide sequence: TGTGCCAGCAGCGAAGGTGGGAGTCAAGGGATATATGGCTACACCTTC. The rearrangement uses TRBV5-5 and TRBJ1-2; D gene uncertain. Germline V gene sequence: CDR1 SGHKS, CDR2 YYEKEE (reference sequence). The ends were cut back, 4 bases at V and 5 bases at J, with 21 bases in the middle. This CDR3 has 16 amino acids.

This chain uses TRBV5-1 with TRBJ1-1, with unresolved D. Trimming removed 0 bases at V and 4 bases at J, with 10 bases between. This CDR3 region has 14 residues. CDR1 and CDR2 from the germline V gene are SGHRS and YFSETQ. DNA of the CDR3: TGCGCCAGCAGCTTGGCCTTACCAGGCACTGAAGCTTTCTTT. This encodes CASSLALPGTEAFF.

The V gene is TRBV15, the J gene TRBJ1-2; D call uncertain. The CDR3 sequence is 13 residues long. Germline loops: CDR1 LNHNV, CDR2 YYDKDF (reference sequence). V lost 2 bases, J lost 4 bases, and 8 bases lay in between. The CDR3 here is CATSRQEGYGYTF. The CDR3 coding sequence is TGTGCCACCAGCAGACAGGAAGGCTATGGCTACACCTTC.

V and J are TRBV6-6 and TRBJ1-4, with D hard to call. This CDR3 is 12 amino acids long. Trimming took 2 bases from V and 8 from J, leaving 6 bases between them. Germline V lookup: CDR1 MNHNY, CDR2 SVGAGI (reference sequence). This chain's CDR3 is CASSYGQEKLFF. The CDR3 coding sequence is TGTGCCAGCAGTTACGGGCAGGAAAAACTGTTTTTT.

The rearrangement uses TRBV29-1 and TRBJ2-2, with TRBD1 matching over 8 bases. The CDR3 contains 12 residues. V shed 7 bases, J shed 4 bases, and the junction held 2 bases outside the gene matches. The germline V gene has CDR1 SQVTM and CDR2 ANQGSEA. The CDR3 DNA reads as TGCAGCGGGACAGGGTTCACCGGGGAGCTGTTTTTT. The encoded protein is CSGTGFTGELFF.

The chain uses TRBV11-2 and TRBJ2-7, with a tentative D call TRBD2 (5 bases). Per germline, CDR1 SGHAT and CDR2 FQNNGV. The V end was cut by 5 bases, the J end by 7 bases, with 18 bases between. This CDR3 spans 14 amino acids. CDR3 coding DNA: TGTGCCAGCAGCAGGGAGCTTGGGGTTGCGGAGCAGTACTTC. It translates to CASSRELGVAEQYF.

This clone was recorded once. The J gene is TRBJ1-1, the V gene TRBV7-9; 8 bases match TRBD1. Trimming removed 3 bases from V and 4 bases from J; junction bases left unmatched: 4. Germline loops: CDR1 SEHNR, CDR2 FQNEAQ (reference sequence). This CDR3 region has 14 residues. The CDR3 nucleotides are TGTGCCAGCAGCTTGCTACAGGGGGGCACTGAAGCTTTCTTT. It yields the protein CASSLLQGGTEAFF.

This chain joins TRBV9 and TRBJ2-5; 8 bases are a match to TRBD1. Per germline, CDR1 SGDLS and CDR2 YYNGEE. CDR3 length equals 14 residues. V dropped 1 base and J dropped 5; count of bases not matched to a gene: 4. CDR3 loop: CASSVMTGDETQYF. In DNA, the CDR3 is TGTGCCAGCAGCGTAATGACAGGGGACGAGACCCAGTACTTC.

This chain links TRBV19 with TRBJ2-7, with TRBD2 as a possible D gene (6 bases). The CDR3 sequence is 14 residues long. Trimming shortened V by 7 bases and J by 0 bases, and 13 bases separated the two germline ends. Germline V lookup: CDR1 LNHDA, CDR2 SQIVND (reference sequence). CDR3 region: CASKLAVSSYEQYF. As DNA, the CDR3 is TGTGCCAGTAAGTTAGCGGTAAGCTCCTACGAGCAGTACTTC.

The V and J genes are TRBV13 and TRBJ1-1; TRBD1 might be the D (6 bases). The CDR3 runs 15 residues. V was cut by 5 bases and J by 7 bases, with 20 bases left in between. CDR1 PRHDT and CDR2 FYEKMQ come from the germline V gene (reference sequence). In DNA form, the CDR3 reads TGTGCCAGCAGCCCACGGGGTAACAGGGTCGATGAAGCTTTCTTT. It encodes CASSPRGNRVDEAFF.

The chain joins TRBV20-1 to TRBJ1-1; 7 nucleotides align to TRBD1. In germline, CDR1 is DFQATT, CDR2 SNEGSKA (reference sequence). The CDR3 has 10 amino acids. V gave up 5 bases and J gave up 8 bases; unmatched junction bases: 2. CDR3 region: CSAPDREAFF. The CDR3 region has the DNA TGCAGTGCTCCGGACAGGGAAGCTTTCTTT.

J is TRBJ2-1 and V is TRBV7-6, with 10 bases lining up with TRBD2. With 5 bases clipped from V and 10 bases from J, the junction kept 17 bases outside the gene matches. This CDR3 comprises 17 residues. Germline V gives CDR1 SGHVS, CDR2 FNYEAQ. CDR3 loop: CASSPGPGLAEGGEQFF. The CDR3 DNA sequence: TGTGCCAGCAGCCCAGGCCCCGGACTAGCGGAGGGAGGGGAGCAGTTCTTC.

The chain carries TRBV29-1 and TRBJ2-5; D call uncertain. V was cut by 6 bases and J by 5 bases, with 13 bases left in between. This CDR3 has 12 amino acids. Germline-derived CDR1 and CDR2 are SQVTM and ANQGSEA. As DNA, the CDR3 is TGCAGCGTGGAAATTACCGGGGAGACCCAGTACTTC. Its translation: CSVEITGETQYF.

The gene calls are TRBV25-1 and TRBJ2-7; TRBD2 aligns across 8 bases. The CDR3 is 12 amino acids. CDR1 is MGHDK, CDR2 SYGVNS, per germline. V lost 6 bases, J lost 3 bases, and 1 base stayed unmatched. This CDR3 is CASRGLGYEQYF. CDR3 sequence (DNA): TGTGCCAGCAGGGGACTAGGCTACGAGCAGTACTTC.